Below are 30 T cell receptor beta chains sequenced from a single sample in a study. TCRdb re-called the 5' RACE reads through MiXCR, storing one row per CDR3 protein. This sample yields 25,000 to 40,000 distinct CDR3 sequences, of which roughly 25% are seen a single time; about 4.3% belongs to the top ten. Sequencing was done on a sample of memory CD4+ T cells sorted from blood. Noted subset: memory CD4+ T cells, CD4+CD45RO+CD25-. The receptors derive from a female donor with breast cancer.

This clonotype has ten or more counts. The V and J genes are TRBV5-1 and TRBJ1-5; D remains unclear. V dropped 0 bases and J dropped 1 base, with 8 bases sitting between them. The CDR3 has 15 residues. CDR1 is SGHRS and CDR2 is YFSETQ in the germline V gene. The CDR3 sequence: CASSLAGGSNQPQHF. Written as DNA, the CDR3 is TGCGCCAGCAGCTTGGCCGGAGGAAGCAATCAGCCCCAGCATTTT.

This clonotype was seen once. Given a much more abundant clone one base away, this may be a read error. The chain uses TRBV4-1 and TRBJ1-1; no firm D call. The CDR3 is 15 amino acids. Trimming took 4 bases from V and 6 from J, leaving 18 bases between them. Germline lookup yields CDR1 MGHRA and CDR2 YSYEKL. The CDR3 bases are TGCGCCAGCAGCCCAGGTCAAGGAGTGGACGCTGAAGCTTTCTTT. This gives the protein CASSPGQGVDAEAFF.

The gene calls are TRBV29-1 and TRBJ2-7; D uncertain. Germline CDR1 reads SQVTM; CDR2 reads ANQGSEA. The length of the CDR3 is 12 residues. Trimming removed 2 bases at V and 2 bases at J, with 7 bases between. The CDR3 DNA reads TGCAGCGTTGAACGGGCCCCCTACGAGCAGTACTTC. As protein: CSVERAPYEQYF.

This clonotype was detected once. A read error is possible here, since a much larger clone lies one base away. The chain has TRBV4-1 and TRBJ1-4; no definite D call. Trimming stripped 8 bases from V and 5 bases from J, with 15 bases between. Germline CDR1 MGHRA, CDR2 YSYEKL. This CDR3 contains 14 residues. CDR3 nucleotide sequence: TGCGCCAGCGGCCCCGGACCAGGAAATGAAAAACTGTTTTTT. It is translated as CASGPGPGNEKLFF.

Turning to this clonotype: Just one base apart from a much larger clone, this may be a read error. This CDR3 fails to terminate in the conserved phenylalanine or tryptophan, so it likely reflects a read error. The genes are TRBV6-5 and TRBJ2-2; D is ambiguous. The CDR3 covers 13 residues. The V and J ends lost 0 bases and 5 bases respectively, with 4 bases between them. Germline V gene data show CDR1 as MNHEY and CDR2 as SVGAGI. CDR3 sequence (DNA): TGTGCCAGCAGTTACTCGACTACCGGGGAGCTGTTTTCT. This sequence encodes CASSYSTTGELFS.

This clonotype was observed a few times. The chain recombines TRBV10-3 with TRBJ2-6, with D uncertain. The germline V and J ends were trimmed by 3 bases and 0 bases, with 3 bases remaining between them. Germline V lookup: CDR1 ENHRY, CDR2 SYGVKD. The CDR3 totals 14 residues. The CDR3 nucleotides read TGTGCCATCAGTGACTCCTCTGGGGCCAACGTCCTGACTTTC. Translated, it gives CAISDSSGANVLTF.

This clonotype turned up a few times. The chain couples TRBV19 to TRBJ1-5, with D possibly being TRBD1 (5 bases). The germline V gene encodes CDR1 LNHDA and CDR2 SQIVND (reference sequence). The CDR3 contains 14 residues. The ends were cut back, 0 bases at V and 5 bases at J, with 8 bases in the middle. The CDR3 here is CASSIDPGDQPQHF. The CDR3 DNA is TGTGCCAGTAGTATAGATCCGGGGGATCAGCCCCAGCATTTT. Variable domain in full (rest from reference TRBV19 and TRBJ1-5): DGGITQSPKYLFRKEGQNVTLSCEQNLNHDAMYWYRQDPGQGLRLIYYSQIVNDFQKGDIAEGYSVSREKKESFPLTVTSAQKNPTAFYLCASSIDPGDQPQHFGDGTRLSIL.

This clonotype was seen repeatedly, ten times or more. CDR3 nucleotide sequence: TGTGCCACCTCCTCGGTGACTGAAGCTTTCTTT. It yields the protein CATSSVTEAFF. The rearrangement uses TRBV27 and TRBJ1-1; no definite D call. Trimming took off 10 bases at V and 5 bases at J, with 11 bases between the two ends. The CDR3 sequence is 11 residues long. Germline V gives CDR1 MNHEY, CDR2 SMNVEV (reference sequence).

This clonotype was picked up a small number of times. The chain employs TRBV12-3 or TRBV12-4 and TRBJ1-2; tentative D call: TRBD1 (5 bases). V was cut by 6 bases and J by 7 bases, with 24 bases left in between. CDR3 length: 16 residues. The CDR3 spells CASSPTDLTEEVGYTF. The CDR3 region has the DNA TGTGCCAGCAGCCCCACAGACCTGACAGAGGAGGTTGGCTACACCTTC.

The chain combines TRBV27 with TRBJ1-1; a weak D match, TRBD1 (6 bases). Germline V gene lookup returns CDR1 MNHEY and CDR2 SMNVEV (reference sequence). Deletions cut 8 bases from V and 6 bases from J, with 16 bases between. The CDR3 has 13 amino acids. Here the CDR3 reads CASSLGGGAEAFF. The CDR3 nucleotides are TGTGCCAGCTCCCTTGGAGGGGGGGCTGAAGCTTTCTTT.

In the case of this clonotype: The junction departs from germline at one end; a sequencing error may be responsible. The V and J genes are TRBV6-6 and TRBJ1-3; 7 positions agree with TRBD1. The germline CDR1 and CDR2 sequences are MNHNY and SVGAGI (reference sequence). The CDR3 consists of 14 residues. CDR3 residues: CASRDDRAGNTTYF. The CDR3 region has the DNA TGTGCCAGCAGGGATGACAGGGCTGGAAACACCACATATTTT.

The chain recombines TRBV5-1 with TRBJ1-5; 7 nucleotides match TRBD1. Germline V lookup: CDR1 SGHRS, CDR2 YFSETQ. The CDR3 is made up of 16 amino acids. The junction had 5 bases not matched to a gene; V was cut back by 2 bases and J by 0 bases. CDR3 DNA sequence: TGCGCCAGCAGCTTAGGGGGCCCCTATAGCAATCAGCCCCAGCATTTT. Residues: CASSLGGPYSNQPQHF.

The gene calls are TRBV27 and TRBJ2-1; a possible D gene is TRBD1 (5 bases). Trimming left V 4 bases short and J 7 bases short, with 17 bases between. The CDR3 length is 15 residues. Germline V gives CDR1 MNHEY, CDR2 SMNVEV (reference sequence). Here the CDR3 reads CASSWGLPGRNEQFF. For the CDR3, the DNA is TGTGCCAGCAGTTGGGGCCTCCCCGGGCGAAATGAGCAGTTCTTC.

The chain carries TRBV15 and TRBJ2-5, with D possibly being TRBD1 or TRBD2 (6 bases each). CDR3 length: 14 residues. Germline V CDR1 and CDR2: LNHNV, YYDKDF (reference sequence). The V gene lost 4 bases and the J gene lost 5 bases, with 14 bases spanning the gap. CDR3 residues: CATSTGRGLETQYF. The CDR3 DNA reads TGTGCCACCAGCACAGGCCGGGGGCTGGAGACCCAGTACTTC.

As to this clonotype: This may come from a read error, since a much larger clone is one base off. The chain links TRBV29-1 to TRBJ2-7; weak D call: TRBD2 (6 bases). CDR3 length: 20 amino acids. Germline values: CDR1 SQVTM, CDR2 ANQGSEA. CDR3 sequence (DNA): TGCAGCGCTGAACTTCGGACTGGACTAAACAACCTGCGGGGCTCCTACGAGCAGTACTTC. It is translated as CSAELRTGLNNLRGSYEQYF.

V is TRBV12-1 and J is TRBJ2-1; the D call in the table, TRBD2, was not verified against the DNA. TRBV12-1 corresponds to a pseudogene. The CDR3 is made up of 14 amino acids. CDR3 bases: TGTGCCAACCTGGGACTAGCGGGAGACAATGAGCAGTTCTTC. It codes for CANLGLAGDNEQFF.

This clonotype was recorded at least ten times. V is TRBV6-5 and J is TRBJ2-5; D possibly corresponds to TRBD2 (5 bases). Trimming cost V 2 bases and J 3 bases, with 7 bases left between them. Per germline, CDR1 MNHEY and CDR2 SVGAGI. The CDR3 length is 13 residues. CDR3 loop: CASSYRGKETQYF. The CDR3 nucleotides are TGTGCCAGCAGTTACAGAGGGAAAGAGACCCAGTACTTC.

The rearrangement joins TRBV27 to TRBJ2-1; TRBD1 matches at 9 bases. This CDR3 region has 16 residues. Germline trimming cut 2 bases from V and 8 bases from J; bases unmatched to any gene: 10. Germline lookup yields CDR1 MNHEY and CDR2 SMNVEV (reference sequence). In DNA, the CDR3 is TGTGCCAGCAGTTTACTGGGCAGGACAGGGGTCGATGAGCAGTTCTTC. Translation: CASSLLGRTGVDEQFF.

This clonotype was observed once. The chain carries TRBV7-3 and TRBJ1-1, with a possible D match to TRBD1 (6 bases). V shed 3 bases and J shed 1 base, with 12 bases lying between them. CDR3 size: 15 residues. Germline values: CDR1 SGHTA, CDR2 FQGTGA. The CDR3 reads CASSFPGAGNTEAFF. CDR3 coding DNA: TGTGCCAGCAGCTTTCCGGGGGCGGGGAACACTGAAGCTTTCTTT.

The chain combines TRBV12-3 or TRBV12-4 with TRBJ1-5; a weak D match, TRBD1 (5 bases). The CDR3 totals 14 residues. V was shortened by 5 bases and J by 2 bases, with 10 bases between the two germline ends. For the CDR3, the DNA is TGTGCCAGCAGTCAGGGAGAGGGCAATCAGCCCCAGCATTTT. This gives the protein CASSQGEGNQPQHF.

Comment on this clonotype: A read error may produce the germline difference seen at one junction end. The gene calls are TRBV5-5 and TRBJ2-7; 10 positions agree with TRBD1. Germline CDR1 reads SGHKS; CDR2 reads YYEKEE (reference sequence). The CDR3 length is 16 residues. CDR3 residues: CTSSSRDRGSYYEQYF. The CDR3 coding sequence is TGTACCAGCAGCTCCCGGGACAGGGGATCGTACTACGAGCAGTACTTC.

This clonotype was seen a few times. The chain recombines TRBV6-5 with TRBJ1-1; D might be TRBD1 (5 bases). CDR3 length equals 15 residues. V lost 7 bases and J lost 0, with 15 bases in between. In germline, CDR1 is MNHEY, CDR2 SVGAGI. CDR3 DNA sequence: TGTGCCAGCACCGCATCAGGGAACATGAACACTGAAGCTTTCTTT. Translating it yields CASTASGNMNTEAFF.

This rearrangement joins TRBV28 to TRBJ1-3; 8 bases match TRBD1. Per germline, CDR1 MDHEN and CDR2 SYDVKM. The junction had 9 bases not matched to a gene; V was cut back by 5 bases and J by 0 bases. This CDR3 has 17 amino acids. DNA for the CDR3: TGTGCCAGCAGTCTTAGCACAGGGGGTGACTCTGGAAACACCATATATTTT. Protein: CASSLSTGGDSGNTIYF.

This clonotype was found once. Just one base apart from a much larger clone, this may be a read error. V usage is TRBV20-1 and J usage is TRBJ1-1; D is perhaps TRBD1 (5 bases). The V end lost 1 base, the J end lost 5 bases, and 11 bases lay between the germline ends. The length of the CDR3 is 13 residues. Germline V gives CDR1 DFQATT, CDR2 SNEGSKA (reference sequence). The CDR3 nucleotides are TGCAGTGCTAGAGTCAGGGTGGGAACTGAAGCTTTCTTT. The encoded protein is CSARVRVGTEAFF.

This clonotype was seen at least ten times. Germline is not matched at one junction end, which may reflect a read error. The genes are TRBV7-9 and TRBJ1-4; possibly TRBD1 for D (5 bases). Germline V lookup: CDR1 SEHNR, CDR2 FQNEAQ (reference sequence). CDR3 length: 13 residues. The CDR3 spells CASSLVYPKWGLF. The CDR3 DNA follows: TGTGCCAGCAGCTTAGTCTATCCGAAGTGGGGCCTTTTT.

This rearrangement joins TRBV28 to TRBJ2-7; 7 positions agree with TRBD2. V lost 6 bases and J lost 0; bases outside the gene matches: 8. CDR1 MDHEN and CDR2 SYDVKM come from the germline V gene. The CDR3 has 15 amino acids. CDR3 sequence reads: CASSPGGTSSYEQYF. The CDR3 DNA is TGTGCCAGCAGCCCCGGGGGGACGAGCTCCTACGAGCAGTACTTC. The whole variable domain, remainder taken from reference TRBV28 and TRBJ2-7, is DVKVTQSSRYLVKRTGEKVFLECVQDMDHENMFWYRQDPGLGLRLIYFSYDVKMKEKGDIPEGYSVSREKKERFSLILESASTNQTSMYLCASSPGGTSSYEQYFGPGTRLTVT.

The chain recombines TRBV5-1 with TRBJ2-1; D is possibly TRBD1 (6 bases). Trimming left V 4 bases short and J 12 bases short, with 11 bases between. This CDR3 comprises 11 residues. Germline lookup yields CDR1 SGHRS and CDR2 YFSETQ. The chain's CDR3 is CASSDLDRQFF. In DNA form, the CDR3 reads TGCGCCAGCAGCGATTTGGACAGGCAGTTCTTC.

This clonotype has a handful of counts. The chain is built from TRBV20-1 and TRBJ2-1; perhaps TRBD1 as D (5 bases). The CDR3 runs to 16 residues. The germline V gene encodes CDR1 DFQATT and CDR2 SNEGSKA (reference sequence). Trimming took off 0 bases at V and 0 bases at J, with 12 bases between the two ends. The CDR3 here is CSARDHKGISYNEQFF. The CDR3 nucleotides are TGCAGTGCTAGAGATCATAAGGGGATCTCCTACAATGAGCAGTTCTTC.

This chain connects TRBV7-9 to TRBJ1-5; D is uncertain. Trimming pared 5 bases from V and 4 bases from J, leaving 6 bases between. The CDR3 sequence is 12 residues long. The germline V gene encodes CDR1 SEHNR and CDR2 FQNEAQ (reference sequence). CDR3 coding DNA: TGTGCCAGCAGCGCTTCGAATCAGCCCCAGCATTTT. Its protein product is CASSASNQPQHF.

A few counts support this clonotype. The junction departs from germline at one end; a sequencing error may be responsible. The rearrangement links TRBV4-1 to TRBJ2-4; D is possibly TRBD2 (5 bases). The CDR3 covers 18 residues. Germline V lookup: CDR1 MGHRA, CDR2 YSYEKL. CDR3 region: CASSQDREGIRAENIQYF. As DNA, the CDR3 is TGCGCCAGCAGCCAAGATCGGGAAGGGATCAGAGCCGAAAACATTCAGTACTTC.